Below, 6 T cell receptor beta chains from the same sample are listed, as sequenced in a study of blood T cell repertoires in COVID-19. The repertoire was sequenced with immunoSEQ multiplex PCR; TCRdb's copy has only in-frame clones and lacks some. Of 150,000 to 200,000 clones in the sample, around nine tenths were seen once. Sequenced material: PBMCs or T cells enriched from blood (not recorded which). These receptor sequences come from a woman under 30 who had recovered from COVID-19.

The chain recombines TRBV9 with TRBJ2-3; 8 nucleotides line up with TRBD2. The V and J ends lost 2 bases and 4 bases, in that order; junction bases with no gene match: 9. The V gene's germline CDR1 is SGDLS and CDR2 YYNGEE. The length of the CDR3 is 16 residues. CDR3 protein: CASSVSFGRAADTQYF. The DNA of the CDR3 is TGTGCCAGCAGCGTCTCTTTCGGGAGGGCCGCAGATACGCAGTATTTT.

CDR3 sequence: CASMDGAGGQNEQFF. The DNA of the CDR3 is TGTGCCAGTATGGATGGGGCGGGAGGGCAAAATGAGCAGTTCTTC. This chain links TRBV19 with TRBJ2-1, with 9 bases fitting TRBD2. Germline V gives CDR1 LNHDA, CDR2 SQIVND (reference sequence). V lost 7 bases, J lost 7 bases, and 11 bases stayed unmatched. This CDR3 spans 15 amino acids.

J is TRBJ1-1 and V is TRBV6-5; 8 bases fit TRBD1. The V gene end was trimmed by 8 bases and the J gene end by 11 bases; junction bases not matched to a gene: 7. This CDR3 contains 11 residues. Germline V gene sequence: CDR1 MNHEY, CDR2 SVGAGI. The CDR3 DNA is TGTGCCAGCGGGACAGGCACCAGGGCTTTCTTT. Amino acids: CASGTGTRAFF.

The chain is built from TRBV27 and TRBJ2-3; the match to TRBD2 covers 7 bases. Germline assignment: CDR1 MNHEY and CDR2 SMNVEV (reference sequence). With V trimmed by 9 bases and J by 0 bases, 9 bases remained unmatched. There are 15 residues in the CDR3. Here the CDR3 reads CASPPLAESTDTQYF. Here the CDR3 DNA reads TGTGCCAGTCCTCCCCTAGCGGAAAGCACAGATACGCAGTATTTT.

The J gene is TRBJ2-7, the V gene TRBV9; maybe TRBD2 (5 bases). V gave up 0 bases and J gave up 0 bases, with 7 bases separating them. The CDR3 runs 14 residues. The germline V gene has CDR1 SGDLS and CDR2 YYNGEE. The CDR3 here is CASSVGSDSYEQYF. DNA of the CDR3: TGTGCCAGCAGCGTAGGTAGCGACTCCTACGAGCAGTACTTC.

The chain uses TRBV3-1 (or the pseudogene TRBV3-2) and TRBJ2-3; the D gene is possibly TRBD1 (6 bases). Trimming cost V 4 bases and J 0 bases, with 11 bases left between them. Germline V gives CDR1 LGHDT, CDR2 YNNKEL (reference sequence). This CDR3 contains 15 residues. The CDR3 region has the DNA TGTGCCAGCAGCCCCGGACAGCCTAGCACAGATACGCAGTATTTT. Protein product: CASSPGQPSTDTQYF.